This is a list of T cell receptor beta chains from one sample in a study of blood T cell repertoires in COVID-19. Assay used: immunoSEQ multiplex PCR; TCRdb lists only in-frame clones, some missing. Found here are approximately 480,000 clones, 89% of them singletons; the top ten hold around 0.9%. The sequenced material came from peripheral blood. The receptor source for this set is a man aged 18-30 years with COVID-19, enrolled during active disease. CDR3s include the opening cysteine and the closing phenylalanine or tryptophan. A D gene is named only where the DNA matches it firmly. Size is omitted from some rows. Given values are once, few, many or a class for expanded clones.

TRBJ2-1 | 14 | once | TRBD1 | TRBV18 | CASCPTGAYNEQFF | TGTGCCAGCTGCCCGACAGGGGCTTACAATGAGCAGTTCTTC
TRBJ1-2 | 13 | . | . | TRBV5-4 | CASSDGQREGYTF | TGTGCCAGCAGCGACGGACAGAGGGAAGGCTACACCTTC
TRBJ2-7 | 14 | . | . | TRBV6-5 | CASSQQGRSGEQYF | TGTGCCAGCAGCCAACAGGGCCGATCGGGGGAGCAGTACTTC
TRBJ1-5 | 13 | . | . | TRBV19 | CASRDRGGQPQHF | TGTGCCAGTAGAGACCGAGGGGGACAGCCCCAGCATTTT
TRBJ2-3 | 14 | . | TRBD2 | TRBV5-1 | CASRDGRAADTQYF | TGCGCCAGCAGAGATGGGAGGGCGGCAGATACGCAGTATTTT
TRBJ1-1 | 14 | . | . | TRBV5-1 | CASSRGARNTEAFF | TGCGCCAGCAGCCGCGGAGCGAGGAACACTGAAGCTTTCTTT
TRBJ1-2 | 16 | . | TRBD1 | TRBV30 | CAWMSDRVPRGRGYTF | TGTGCCTGGATGTCGGACAGGGTGCCCCGAGGGAGAGGCTACACCTTC
TRBJ2-7 | 12 | . | TRBD2 | TRBV24-1 | CATERESYEQYF | TGTGCCACCGAGCGGGAGTCCTACGAGCAGTACTTC
TRBJ2-1 | 14 | . | TRBD2 | TRBV7-9 | CASSLRGGIRRQFF | TGTGCCAGCAGCTTACGCGGGGGGATCCGTAGGCAGTTCTTC
TRBJ1-6 | 17 | . | TRBD1 | TRBV5-1 | CASSLVWTGDGNSPLHF | TGCGCCAGCAGCTTGGTCTGGACAGGGGACGGCAATTCACCCCTCCACTTT
TRBJ2-1 | 12 | . | . | TRBV7-9 | CASSPDNNEQFF | TGTGCCAGCAGCCCGGACAATAATGAGCAGTTCTTC
TRBJ2-1 | 16 | . | . | TRBV6-1 | CASSDFRRSSYNEQFF | TGTGCCAGCAGTGATTTTCGGCGGTCCTCCTACAATGAGCAGTTCTTC
TRBJ2-3 | 14 | . | TRBD2 | TRBV20-1 | CSASQAGGPWTQYF | TGCAGTGCTAGTCAAGCGGGGGGGCCGTGGACGCAGTATTTT